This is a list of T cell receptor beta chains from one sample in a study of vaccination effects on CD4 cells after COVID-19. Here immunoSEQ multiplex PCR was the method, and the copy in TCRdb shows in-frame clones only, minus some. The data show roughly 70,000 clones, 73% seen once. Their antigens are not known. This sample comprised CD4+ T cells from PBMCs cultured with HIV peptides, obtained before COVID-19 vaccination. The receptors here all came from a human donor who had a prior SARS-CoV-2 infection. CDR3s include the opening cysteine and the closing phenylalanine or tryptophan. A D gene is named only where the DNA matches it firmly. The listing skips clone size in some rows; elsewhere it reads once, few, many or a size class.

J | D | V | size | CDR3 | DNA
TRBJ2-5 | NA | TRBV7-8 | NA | CASSPDRETQYF | TGTGCCAGCAGCCCTGACAGGGAGACCCAGTACTTC
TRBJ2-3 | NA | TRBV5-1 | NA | CASSLAPVSTDTQYF | TGCGCCAGCAGCTTGGCACCGGTGAGCACAGATACGCAGTATTTT
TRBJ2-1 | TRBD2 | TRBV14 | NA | CASSHRHPRGDEQFF | TGTGCCAGCAGCCACCGCCACCCCCGGGGGGATGAGCAGTTCTTC
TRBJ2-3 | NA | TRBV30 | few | CAWSAGGTDTQYF | TGTGCCTGGAGTGCGGGTGGTACAGATACGCAGTATTTT
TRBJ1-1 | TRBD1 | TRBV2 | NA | CASSRMAGTVTMNTEAFF | TGTGCCAGCAGCCGGATGGCGGGGACAGTCACTATGAACACTGAAGCTTTCTTT
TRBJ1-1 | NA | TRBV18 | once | CASSPPRDRVSEAFF | TGTGCCAGCTCACCACCGAGAGATCGGGTCTCTGAAGCTTTCTTT
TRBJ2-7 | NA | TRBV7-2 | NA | CASSADWGGPDEQYF | TGTGCCAGCAGTGCCGACTGGGGGGGGCCCGATGAGCAGTACTTC
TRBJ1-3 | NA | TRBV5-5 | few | CASSQDGYSGNTIYF | TGTGCCAGCAGCCAGGACGGCTACTCTGGAAACACCATATATTTT
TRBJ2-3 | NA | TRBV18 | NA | CASSPEGTAGTDTQYF | TGTGCCAGCTCACCAGAGGGGACAGCGGGGACAGATACGCAGTATTTT
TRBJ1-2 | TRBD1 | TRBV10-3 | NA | CAISESGQGRGGYTF | TGTGCCATCAGTGAGTCGGGACAGGGTCGAGGTGGCTACACCTTC
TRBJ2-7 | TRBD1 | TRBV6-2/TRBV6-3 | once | CASSPPPPGQPHEQYF | TGTGCCAGCAGCCCACCACCCCCGGGACAGCCTCACGAGCAGTACTTC
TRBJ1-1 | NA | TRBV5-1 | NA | CASSMTGNTEAFF | TGCGCCAGCAGTATGACAGGAAACACTGAAGCTTTCTTT
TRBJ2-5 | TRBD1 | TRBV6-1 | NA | CASSLTGEETQYF | TGTGCCAGCAGCCTTACAGGGGAAGAGACCCAGTACTTC
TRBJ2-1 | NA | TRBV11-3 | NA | CASSLDPGARTYNEQFF | TGTGCCAGCAGCTTAGATCCAGGGGCCCGAACCTACAATGAGCAGTTCTTC
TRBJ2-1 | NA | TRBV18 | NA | CASSPLGRNEQFF | TGTGCCAGCTCACCATTGGGCCGGAATGAGCAGTTCTTC
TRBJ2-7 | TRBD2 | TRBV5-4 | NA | CASSLIAGGPGEQYF | TGTGCCAGCAGCTTGATAGCGGGAGGGCCTGGGGAGCAGTACTTC
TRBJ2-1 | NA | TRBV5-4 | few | CASSTPGQTNEQFF | TGTGCCAGCAGCACTCCGGGACAAACCAATGAGCAGTTCTTC
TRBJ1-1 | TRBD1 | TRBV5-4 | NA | CASSLDRGTEAFF | TGTGCCAGCAGCTTGGACAGGGGCACTGAAGCTTTCTTT
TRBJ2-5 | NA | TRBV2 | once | CASSSTGGETQYF | TGTGCCAGCAGTTCTACTGGGGGGGAGACCCAGTACTTC
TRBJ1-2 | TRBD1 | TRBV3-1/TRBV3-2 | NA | CASSALGRGGGYGYTF | TGTGCCAGCAGCGCACTAGGGCGAGGGGGCGGCTATGGCTACACCTTC
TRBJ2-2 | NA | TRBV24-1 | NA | CATSDSGATIGGFANTGELFF | TGTGCCACCAGTGATTCTGGGGCTACCATCGGGGGTTTCGCGAACACCGGGGAGCTGTTTTTT
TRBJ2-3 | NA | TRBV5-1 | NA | CASSLPADTQYF | TGCGCCAGCAGTCTTCCAGCAGATACGCAGTATTTT
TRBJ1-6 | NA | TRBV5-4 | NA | CASSLDGSPLHF | TGTGCCAGCAGCTTGGATGGTTCACCCCTCCACTTT
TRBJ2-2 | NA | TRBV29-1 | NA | CSVGQGMSSGELFF | TGCAGCGTTGGGCAGGGGATGAGTTCCGGGGAGCTGTTTTTT
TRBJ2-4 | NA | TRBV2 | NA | CASKEHRALGAQYF | TGTGCCAGCAAAGAGCACAGGGCTCTGGGGGCACAGTACTTC
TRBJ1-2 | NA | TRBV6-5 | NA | CASGYGNYGYTF | TGTGCCAGCGGGTATGGGAACTATGGCTACACCTTC
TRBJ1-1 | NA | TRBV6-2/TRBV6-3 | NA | CASSDWDPGIKAFF | TGTGCCAGCAGTGACTGGGACCCGGGAATTAAAGCTTTCTTT
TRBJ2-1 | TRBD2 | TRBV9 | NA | CASSIEREGSYNEQFF | TGTGCCAGCAGCATTGAGCGGGAAGGCTCCTACAATGAGCAGTTCTTC
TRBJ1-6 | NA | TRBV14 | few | CASSPSSKRGSYNSPLHF | TGTGCCAGCAGCCCGAGTTCGAAGAGGGGGTCCTATAATTCACCCCTCCACTTT
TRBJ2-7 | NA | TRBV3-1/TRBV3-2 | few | CASSREGLILEQYF | TGTGCCAGCAGCCGCGAGGGTTTGATTCTCGAGCAGTACTTC
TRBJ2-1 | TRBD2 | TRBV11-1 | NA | CASSSGLRDSQFF | TGTGCCAGCAGCTCGGGACTAAGGGATTCGCAGTTCTTC
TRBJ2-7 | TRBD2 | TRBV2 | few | CASHPGGYYEQYF | TGTGCCAGCCATCCCGGGGGGTACTACGAGCAGTACTTC
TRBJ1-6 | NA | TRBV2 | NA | CASSVGLPGPSSLHF | TGTGCCAGCAGTGTAGGACTTCCGGGCCCTTCGTCCCTCCACTTT
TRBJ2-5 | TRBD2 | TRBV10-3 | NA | CAIRESAGVPAQYF | TGTGCCATCAGGGAATCGGCGGGGGTTCCCGCCCAGTACTTC
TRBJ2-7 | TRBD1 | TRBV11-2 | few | CASSNQASGTGYHEQYF | TGTGCCAGCAGCAATCAGGCATCCGGGACAGGGTACCACGAGCAGTACTTC
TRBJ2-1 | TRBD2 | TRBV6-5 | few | CASSYSFSGGAIEQFF | TGTGCCAGCAGTTACAGTTTTAGCGGGGGGGCGATTGAGCAGTTCTTC
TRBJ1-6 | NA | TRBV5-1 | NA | CASSATYNSPLHF | TGCGCCAGCAGTGCAACCTATAATTCACCCCTCCACTTT
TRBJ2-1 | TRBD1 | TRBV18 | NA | CASSPYTGGLYNEQFF | TGTGCCAGCTCACCATACACAGGGGGCCTATACAATGAGCAGTTCTTC